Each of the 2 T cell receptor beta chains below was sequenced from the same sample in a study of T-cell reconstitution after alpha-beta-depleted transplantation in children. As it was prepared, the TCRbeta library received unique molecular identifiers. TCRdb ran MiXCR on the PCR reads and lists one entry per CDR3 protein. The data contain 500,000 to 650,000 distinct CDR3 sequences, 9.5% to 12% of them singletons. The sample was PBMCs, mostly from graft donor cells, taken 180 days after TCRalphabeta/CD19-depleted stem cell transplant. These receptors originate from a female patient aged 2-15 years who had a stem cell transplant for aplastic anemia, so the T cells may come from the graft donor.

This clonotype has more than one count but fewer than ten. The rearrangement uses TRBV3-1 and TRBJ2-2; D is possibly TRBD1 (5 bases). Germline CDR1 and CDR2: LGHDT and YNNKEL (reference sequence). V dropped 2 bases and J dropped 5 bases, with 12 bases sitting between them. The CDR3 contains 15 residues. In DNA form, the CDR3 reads TGTGCCAGCAGCCAATTGAACAGGCGAACCGGGGAGCTGTTTTTT. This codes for CASSQLNRRTGELFF.

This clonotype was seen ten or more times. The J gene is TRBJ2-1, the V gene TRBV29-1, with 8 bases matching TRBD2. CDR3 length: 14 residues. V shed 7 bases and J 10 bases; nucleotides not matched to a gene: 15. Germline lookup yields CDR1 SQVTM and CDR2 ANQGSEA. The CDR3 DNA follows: TGCAGCGCCGTAACGGGACTAGTCTACAGGGAGCAGTTCTTC. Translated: CSAVTGLVYREQFF.